The next 18 T cell receptor beta chains were all read from a single sample in a study of CD8 T cells in ankylosing spondylitis. TCRdb used MiXCR to reprocess the 5' RACE reads, holding one entry per CDR3 protein. The data hold around 90,000 distinct CDR3 sequences, with around 27% observed a single time. The sample consisted of blood, either unsorted or a sorted T cell fraction (not recorded which). These receptors were collected from a male donor with ankylosing spondylitis or in good health (not recorded which).

This rearrangement joins TRBV20-1 to TRBJ2-5; possible D gene TRBD1, 5 bases. This CDR3 is built from 12 residues. The V end lost 4 bases, the J end lost 0 bases, and 6 bases lay between the germline ends. The germline V gene encodes CDR1 DFQATT and CDR2 SNEGSKA (reference sequence). Here the CDR3 DNA reads TGCAGTGCTAACAGGAACCAAGAGACCCAGTACTTC. Amino acid sequence: CSANRNQETQYF.

As to this clonotype: It may be a read error: a sequence one base away is much more abundant. The J gene is TRBJ1-2, the V gene TRBV29-1; tentative D call: TRBD1 (6 bases). This CDR3 has 13 residues. The germline CDR1 and CDR2 sequences are SQVTM and ANQGSEA. The V gene lost 2 bases and the J gene lost 13 bases, with 20 bases spanning the gap. CDR3 region: CSVEMPGATYFTF. Written as DNA, the CDR3 is TGCAGCGTTGAAATGCCAGGGGCGACCTACTTCACCTTC.

This clonotype was detected only a few times. The V gene is TRBV20-1, the J gene TRBJ2-7, with D maybe TRBD1 (5 bases). Trimming cost V 2 bases and J 3 bases, with 8 bases left between them. The CDR3 sequence is 12 residues long. The V gene's germline CDR1 is DFQATT and CDR2 SNEGSKA (reference sequence). CDR3 in DNA: TGCAGTGCTAGATCGGACAACTACGAGCAGTACGTC. Translating gives CSARSDNYEQYV.

There are a few counts of this clonotype. The rearrangement uses TRBV20-1 and TRBJ2-1; 10 nucleotides agree with TRBD1. The CDR3 sequence is 14 residues long. Germline CDR1 reads DFQATT; CDR2 reads SNEGSKA (reference sequence). After removal of 8 bases from V and 9 bases from J, the junction contained 13 bases not matched to a gene. DNA of the CDR3: TGCAGTTGGGTTCGAACCGGGACAGGGGTTGAGCAGTTCTTC. Translation gives CSWVRTGTGVEQFF.

Many counts were recorded for this clonotype. This sequence joins TRBV29-1 and TRBJ1-1, with D unresolved. Germline CDR1 is SQVTM and CDR2 is ANQGSEA. This CDR3 has 13 amino acids. Trimming stripped 6 bases from V and 3 bases from J, with 14 bases between. Here the CDR3 reads CSVTLSTDTEAFF. CDR3 sequence (DNA): TGCAGCGTGACCCTAAGCACCGACACTGAAGCTTTCTTT.

This rearrangement joins TRBV7-3 to TRBJ2-1, with a weak D call TRBD2 (7 bases). CDR1 and CDR2 from the germline V gene are SGHTA and FQGTGA. The CDR3 consists of 16 residues. Trimming stripped 3 bases from V and 8 bases from J, with 20 bases between. CDR3 sequence: CASSFEGGAGFDEQFF. The CDR3 nucleotides read TGTGCCAGCAGCTTTGAGGGGGGGGCTGGGTTCGATGAGCAGTTCTTC.

There are many counts of this clonotype. This chain joins TRBV20-1 and TRBJ2-5, with D hard to call. The CDR3 sequence is 13 residues long. The V end was cut by 0 bases, the J end by 8 bases, with 13 bases between. Germline V gene lookup returns CDR1 DFQATT and CDR2 SNEGSKA (reference sequence). The CDR3 loop is CSARDPPVDTQYF. The CDR3 nucleotides are TGCAGTGCTAGAGATCCCCCTGTGGATACCCAGTACTTC.

This clonotype was observed once. The chain carries TRBV3-1 and TRBJ1-1, with D tentatively TRBD1 (6 bases). The CDR3 length is 16 residues. V lost 1 base and J 3 bases, leaving 15 bases between the germline ends. Looked up from germline, CDR1 is LGHDT and CDR2 is YNNKEL (reference sequence). CDR3 sequence: CASSQVSGGQYTEAFF. CDR3 DNA: TGTGCCAGCAGCCAAGTTTCTGGGGGCCAGTACACTGAAGCTTTCTTT.

V usage is TRBV7-3 and J usage is TRBJ2-1; no clear D. The germline V and J ends were trimmed by 5 bases and 7 bases, with 15 bases remaining between them. Germline CDR1 is SGHTA and CDR2 is FQGTGA. The CDR3 has 14 residues. The CDR3 DNA reads TGTGCCAGCAGCCCTCATCCTTCCGAGAATGAGCAGTTCTTC. Translated, it gives CASSPHPSENEQFF.

This clonotype showed up just a few times. The V call is TRBV7-9, the J call TRBJ2-7; TRBD1 agrees at 7 bases. CDR3 size: 14 residues. V shed 3 bases, J shed 5 bases, and the junction held 7 bases outside the gene matches. Per the germline V gene, CDR1 is SEHNR and CDR2 is FQNEAQ (reference sequence). The chain's CDR3 is CASSFDRAGNEQYV. CDR3 bases: TGTGCCAGCAGCTTTGACAGGGCCGGAAACGAGCAGTACGTC.

The chain carries TRBV28 and TRBJ2-7, with 8 bases matching TRBD1. CDR3 length equals 14 residues. Germline V lookup: CDR1 MDHEN, CDR2 SYDVKM. V trimming: 7 bases; J trimming: 10 bases; junction bases outside the gene matches: 15. This CDR3 is CASKKRDRTIHQYV. The CDR3, as DNA: TGTGCCAGCAAAAAACGGGACAGGACGATTCACCAGTACGTC.

This clonotype was counted a few times. The gene calls are TRBV7-8 and TRBJ2-7, with D hard to call. The CDR3 sequence is 13 residues long. Germline assignment: CDR1 SGHVS and CDR2 FQNEAQ. With 2 bases removed from V and 2 bases from J, the gap between germline ends came to 7 bases. The CDR3 loop is CASSLSVPYEQYF. The CDR3 DNA is TGTGCCAGCAGCTTAAGCGTCCCCTACGAGCAGTACTTC.

The rearrangement links TRBV18 to TRBJ1-1, with TRBD1 matching 8 bases. J was trimmed by 4 bases and V by 3 bases; bases with no gene match: 7. CDR1 KGHSH and CDR2 LQKENI come from the germline V gene. The CDR3 totals 15 residues. CDR3: CASSPRTGTGTEAFF. The CDR3 DNA sequence: TGTGCCAGCTCACCTCGGACAGGGACGGGCACTGAAGCTTTCTTT. The full variable domain, with the rest looked up from reference TRBV18 and TRBJ1-1, is NAGVMQNPRHLVRRRGQEARLRCSPMKGHSHVYWYRQLPEEGLKFMVYLQKENIIDESGMPKERFSAEFPKEGPSILRIQQVVRGDSAAYFCASSPRTGTGTEAFFGQGTRLTVV.

V is TRBV7-2 and J is TRBJ2-7; perhaps TRBD1 as D (5 bases). The CDR3 spans 12 residues. Trimming stripped 5 bases from V and 4 bases from J, with 9 bases between. Germline CDR1 is SGHTA and CDR2 is FQGNSA. For the CDR3, the DNA is TGTGCCAGCAGCGCGACAGATTACGAGCAGTACTTC. Its protein is CASSATDYEQYF.

The chain recombines TRBV21-1 with TRBJ2-1. TRBV21-1 counts as a pseudogene. The CDR3 consists of 11 residues. The CDR3 region has the DNA TGTGCCAGCAGCATATTAAGAAGACAGTTCTTC. Residues: CASSILRRQFF.

This chain links TRBV9 with TRBJ2-1, with unresolved D. The CDR3 loop spans 15 amino acids. Germline V gives CDR1 SGDLS, CDR2 YYNGEE. The V end lost 3 bases, the J end lost 6 bases, and 16 bases lay between the germline ends. The CDR3 reads CASSGLDPRVNEQFF. Here the CDR3 DNA reads TGTGCCAGCAGCGGACTTGACCCCCGGGTCAATGAGCAGTTCTTC.

This clonotype was seen many times. The chain recombines TRBV20-1 with TRBJ2-7; either TRBD1 or TRBD2 may supply D (5 bases each). The V gene lost 2 bases and the J gene lost 3 bases, with 17 bases spanning the gap. The CDR3 spans 15 residues. Per germline, CDR1 DFQATT and CDR2 SNEGSKA (reference sequence). CDR3 in amino acids: CSARTPTGPDYEQYF. DNA for the CDR3: TGCAGTGCTAGAACTCCAACGGGACCCGACTACGAGCAGTACTTC.

V gene TRBV20-1 combines with J gene TRBJ2-1; the match to TRBD2 covers 9 bases. CDR1 and CDR2 (germline): DFQATT, SNEGSKA (reference sequence). Losses at the gene ends were 6 bases for V and 1 base for J; bases not matched to a gene: 4. CDR3 length equals 14 residues. The DNA for the CDR3 is TGCAGTGCCAAGACTAGCGGTTCCTACAATGAGCAGTTCTTC. Translating it yields CSAKTSGSYNEQFF.